This entry lists 7 T cell receptor beta chains sequenced from one sample in a study of tumor-infiltrating lymphocytes in oesophageal squamous cell carcinoma. TCRdb passed the PCR reads through MiXCR, listing each CDR3 protein once. The data hold more than 10,000 distinct CDR3 sequences, with 58% observed a single time. Specimen: esophageal tumor tissue. The receptor source for this set is a female donor with esophageal squamous cell carcinoma.

The V call is TRBV7-9, the J call TRBJ2-5; D uncertain. The last part of the DNA fits TRBJ2-7 better; the J call may be wrong. The length of the CDR3 is 22 residues. Germline V lookup: CDR1 SEHNR, CDR2 FQNEAQ (reference sequence). CDR3 sequence (DNA): TGTGCCAGCAGCCCGTCATCTCTCTCGAGGCAACATAATATCCCTACACGAATCGAGCAGTACTTC. Protein sequence: CASSPSSLSRQHNIPTRIEQYF.

The V gene is TRBV11-2, the J gene TRBJ2-3; possibly TRBD1 for D (6 bases). Germline values: CDR1 SGHAT, CDR2 FQNNGV. The CDR3 covers 14 residues. Trimming shortened V by 5 bases and J by 6 bases, and 15 bases separated the two germline ends. The CDR3 reads CASSIGDRPDTQYF. The CDR3 coding sequence is TGTGCCAGCAGCATCGGCGACAGGCCTGATACGCAGTATTTT.

In its sample, this clonotype ranks as medium-sized. The V call is TRBV6-1, the J call TRBJ2-1; 8 bases are a match to TRBD2. The ends lost 6 bases at V and 0 bases at J; junction bases unmatched: 10. The CDR3 covers 17 residues. CDR1 and CDR2 from the germline V gene are MNHNS and SASEGT. CDR3 amino acids: CASSRPPSGFSYNEQFF. The CDR3 region has the DNA TGTGCCAGCAGCCGCCCCCCTAGCGGGTTCTCCTACAATGAGCAGTTCTTC.

This CDR3 is CASSFESSGAFF. The CDR3 DNA reads as TGTGCCAGCAGCTTCGAAAGTTCGGGGGCTTTCTTT. The gene calls are TRBV7-3 and TRBJ2-3; D unresolved. The tail of the sequence fits TRBJ1-1 better, so the J call may be wrong. The CDR3 has 12 residues. Looked up from germline, CDR1 is SGHTA and CDR2 is FQGTGA.

V and J are TRBV7-2 and TRBJ2-5; TRBD2 matches at 7 bases. This CDR3 is 15 amino acids long. J lost 11 bases, V lost 4 bases, and 16 bases had no gene match. Looked up from germline, CDR1 is SGHTA and CDR2 is FQGNSA. CDR3 nucleotides: TGTGCCAGCAGCTCCTCTCGCGGGAGTTTCGATGAGCAGTACTTC. This translates into CASSSSRGSFDEQYF.

Details on this clonotype: The CDR3 ends on some other residue instead of the conserved phenylalanine or tryptophan, so this is likely a read error. The limits of the CDR3 on the DNA are not certain, so only TCRdb's listed CDR3 is given. The J gene is TRBJ2-1, the V gene TRBV19. Germline CDR1 is LNHDA and CDR2 is SQIVND (reference sequence). The CDR3 is 17 amino acids long, termini counted. The CDR3 region is CASSLITERNYGYTFGS.

This clonotype is judged medium-sized. This rearrangement joins TRBV6-1 to TRBJ1-2, with D tentatively TRBD1 (5 bases). This CDR3 is 13 amino acids long. Germline assignment: CDR1 MNHNS and CDR2 SASEGT. V was trimmed by 4 bases and J by 3 bases, leaving 9 bases between them. The CDR3 reads CASSVGRDYGYTF. The CDR3 nucleotides are TGTGCCAGCAGTGTGGGCAGGGACTATGGCTACACCTTC.